This T cell receptor beta chain was captured by sequencing in a study of T-cell reconstitution after alpha-beta-depleted transplantation in children. Unique molecular identifiers were incorporated during preparation of the TCRbeta library. TCRdb called the PCR reads again in MiXCR, with one record for every CDR3 protein. Found here are around 100,000 distinct CDR3 sequences, roughly 7.2% of them singletons; the top ten hold 16%. Study-wide points: Once a year had passed after transplant, T-cell counts and diversity came mostly from newly produced T cells.

This clonotype occurred many times. Its specificity is unknown. The sequence was collected from a boy aged 2 to 10 with acute lymphoblastic leukemia, due to receive a stem cell transplant. The specimen was PBMCs, collected before TCRalphabeta/CD19-depleted stem cell transplant.

The CDR3 nucleotides are TGTGCCAGCAGGCTAGCGGGGGGGAACACCGGGGAGCTGTTTTTT. It yields the protein CASRLAGGNTGELFF. The rearrangement joins TRBV12-3 or TRBV12-4 to TRBJ2-2; the match to TRBD2 covers 11 bases. V dropped 6 bases and J dropped 1; count of bases not matched to a gene: 1. CDR3 length: 15 amino acids.